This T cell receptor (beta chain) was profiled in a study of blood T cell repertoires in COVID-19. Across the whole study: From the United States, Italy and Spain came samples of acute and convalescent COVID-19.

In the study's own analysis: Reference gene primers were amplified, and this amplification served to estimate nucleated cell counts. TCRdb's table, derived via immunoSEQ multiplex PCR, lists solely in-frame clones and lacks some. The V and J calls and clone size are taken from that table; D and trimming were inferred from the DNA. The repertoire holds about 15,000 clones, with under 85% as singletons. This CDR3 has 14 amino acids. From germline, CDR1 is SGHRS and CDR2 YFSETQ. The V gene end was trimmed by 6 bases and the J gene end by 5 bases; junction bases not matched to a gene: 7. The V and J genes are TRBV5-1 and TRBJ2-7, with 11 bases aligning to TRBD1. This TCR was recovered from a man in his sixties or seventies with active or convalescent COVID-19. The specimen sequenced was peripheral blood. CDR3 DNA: TGCGCCAGCACCGTTGGGACAGGGGGGAACGAGCAGTACTTC. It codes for CASTVGTGGNEQYF.